This T cell receptor (beta chain) was found in a study of Graves' ophthalmopathy and Graves' hyperthyroidism. Amplification from RNA transcripts yielded the TCR beta CDR3 regions. The first round was an RT-PCR with HTBI primers, and the second round was a multiplex PCR. Via MiXCR, TCRdb re-called the multiplex PCR reads, giving one row per CDR3 protein. The sample lists 300,000 or so distinct CDR3 sequences, roughly 16% seen once, with approximately 13% in the top ten. Other autoimmune diseases, uncontrolled infections, pregnancy or lactation led to the exclusion of patients. The V gene end was trimmed by 4 bases and the J gene end by 7 bases; junction bases not matched to a gene: 8. Germline lookup yields CDR1 SGHTA and CDR2 FQGNSA. The length of the CDR3 is 14 residues. At least ten counts were recorded for this clonotype. Antigen: not known. Study results and caveats: Ophthalmopathy progression was predicted with 55% to 71% sensitivity and approximately 79% specificity.

The clonotype was recovered from an adult man with Graves' ophthalmopathy. The sample was peripheral blood. The chain uses TRBV7-2 and TRBJ1-1; 8 nucleotides align to TRBD1. The CDR3 here is CASSSYQGALEAFF. The CDR3 nucleotides read TGTGCCAGCAGCTCTTACCAGGGGGCGCTTGAAGCTTTCTTT.